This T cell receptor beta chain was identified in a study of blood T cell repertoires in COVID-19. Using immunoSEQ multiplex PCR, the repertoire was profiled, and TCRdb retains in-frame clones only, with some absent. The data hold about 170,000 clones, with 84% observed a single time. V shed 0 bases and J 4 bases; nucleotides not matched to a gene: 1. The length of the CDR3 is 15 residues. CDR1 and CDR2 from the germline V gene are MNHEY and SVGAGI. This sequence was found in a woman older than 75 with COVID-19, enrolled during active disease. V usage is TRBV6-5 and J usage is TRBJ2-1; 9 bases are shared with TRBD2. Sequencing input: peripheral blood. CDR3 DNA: TGTGCCAGCAGTTACTCGACTAGCGGATACAATGAGCAGTTCTTC. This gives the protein CASSYSTSGYNEQFF.